The TCR beta chain described here comes from a study of blood T cell repertoires in COVID-19. Study information: The United States, Italy and Spain supplied acute and convalescent COVID-19 samples. Sources were T cells, B-cell-depleted T cells, or PBMCs; the material itself was cDNA or gDNA.

The germline gives CDR1 SGHKS, CDR2 YYEKEE (reference sequence). Trimming cost V 5 bases and J 1 base; bases outside gene matches: 5. The CDR3 length is 15 residues. Study processing details: Estimates of nucleated cell counts were drawn from the amplification of reference gene primers. This table comes from immunoSEQ multiplex PCR, and its TCRdb copy is limited to in-frame clones, with some not included. That table gives V, J and clone size, and the DNA gave D and trimming. Altogether about 70,000 clones are present, approximately 86% being singletons, with the ten largest covering less than 4%. The V gene is TRBV5-5, the J gene TRBJ1-5; 8 bases map to TRBD1. Source material: peripheral blood. The TCR sequence derives from a man in his 70s with active COVID-19. CDR3 sequence: CASSWTGNSNQPQHF. The CDR3 nucleotides read TGTGCCAGCAGTTGGACAGGGAACAGCAATCAGCCCCAGCATTTT.